This T cell receptor beta chain was identified during a study of blood T cell repertoires in COVID-19. In the study overall: T cells, B-cell-depleted T cells, or PBMCs provided the cDNA or gDNA that served as material.

Repertoires were generated with immunoSEQ multiplex PCR, while TCRdb's copy carries only in-frame clones and drops some. Here the sample spans tens of thousands of clones, roughly 80% being singletons. This CDR3 is built from 11 residues. Germline assignment: CDR1 SGDLS and CDR2 YYNGEE. V lost 4 bases and J lost 9, with 8 bases in between. Input material: peripheral blood. This chain joins TRBV9 and TRBJ2-1; a possible D gene is TRBD1 (6 bases). The sequence derives from a man in his fifties or sixties with acute or convalescent COVID-19. CDR3 amino acids: CASSLQGEQFF. The CDR3 bases are TGTGCCAGCAGCTTACAGGGTGAGCAGTTCTTC.